Given below is one T cell receptor (beta chain) in context. Frequency classes this clone as medium-sized (0.01 to 0.1%); no count is given. Its antigen specificity is not known. This entry comes from a study of synovial regulatory T cells in juvenile arthritis (dated by TCRdb to about 2015). Context from the whole study: Among the sequenced patients, a few were classified as therapy-naive, methotrexate plus infliximab was given to one, methotrexate was given to roughly six, and treatment information was unavailable for one. TCRbeta CDR3 repertoires of blood iaTreg cells, other blood Treg cells and synovial fluid Treg cells from matched patient samples were compared in the study. Although effector T cell subsets in the cohort were also sequenced for comparisons, the Treg dataset on its own covers only blood and synovial fluid Treg cells. The TCR repertoire comparisons covered Treg and Teff subsets from approximately twelve JIA patients with active disease. Overall results and qualifications from the work: More CDR3 sequences were shared by synovial Treg cells with iaTreg cells than with other blood Treg cells, and a closer relation was confirmed by Chao-Jaccard similarity. Across patients, iaTreg TCR repertoires were largely private, and these iaTreg repertoires partially overlapped with synovial Teff and blood CPL repertoires.

CDR1 and CDR2, looked up from the germline V gene (reference sequence), are MNHNY and SVGAGI. The CDR3 covers 14 residues, taking in both the cysteine and the phenylalanine. No DNA sequence was recorded. The method was the immunoSEQ multiplex PCR assay. Adaptive Biotechnologies carried out the TCRbeta CDR3 sequencing. The original methods were these. To assess repertoire similarity, the researchers used the Chao-modified Jaccard index along with median clonotype overlap taken from 200 random subsamples at equal sample size. Similarity analyses used either productive nucleotide sequences or in silico-translated amino acid sequences. Hierarchical clustering with single linkage and t-SNE based on Chao-modified Jaccard distances were applied for the comparison of repertoires. Repertoire diversity was measured with the Renyi index after sample size normalisation across a range of alpha values. TCRdb re-hosts the immuneACCESS table, in-frame sequences only. Its copies lack some clones; in the studies checked, an unresolved V gene accounts for under half of them, and the cause for the rest is not known. The V and J calls and clone size are taken from that table; D and trimming were inferred from the DNA. The sample's table covers fewer than 2,000 clones. Of the sample, around a tenth is held by the ten largest clones.

Synovial samples were synovial fluid collected alongside matched peripheral blood from each patient with active arthritis. TCR repertoire donors were about eleven juvenile idiopathic arthritis patients with active disease who had not reached inactive disease, 3 polyarticular and 8 oligoarticular. A median age of around 10 years (range about 2.4-22.9) and a median disease duration of 7 years (range 0.2-19.1) were recorded for the TCR-sequenced patients. Synovial Treg cells showed FOXP3 TSDR demethylation comparable to blood and healthy-donor Treg cells, supporting bona fide regulatory lineage commitment. Samples for TCR repertoire analysis were collected at two centres in Italy.

The chain is encoded by TRBV6-6 joined to TRBJ1-2. The source of this sequence is a donor aged 2 to 35 with juvenile idiopathic arthritis. Sequenced material: Treg cells from the synovium. The CDR3 amino acid sequence is: CASRPTHVYYGYTF.